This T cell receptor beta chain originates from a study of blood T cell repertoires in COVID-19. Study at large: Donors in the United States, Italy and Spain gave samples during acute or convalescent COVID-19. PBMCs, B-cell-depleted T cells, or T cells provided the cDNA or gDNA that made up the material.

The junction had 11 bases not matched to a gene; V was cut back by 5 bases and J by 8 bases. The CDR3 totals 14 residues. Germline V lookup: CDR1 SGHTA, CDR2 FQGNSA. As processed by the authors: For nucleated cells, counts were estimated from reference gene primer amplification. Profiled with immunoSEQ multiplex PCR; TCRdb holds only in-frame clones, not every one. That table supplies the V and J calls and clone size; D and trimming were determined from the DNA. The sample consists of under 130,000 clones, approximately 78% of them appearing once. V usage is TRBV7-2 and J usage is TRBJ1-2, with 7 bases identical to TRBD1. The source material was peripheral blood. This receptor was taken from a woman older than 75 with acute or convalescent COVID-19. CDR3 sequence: CASSKTTGRDGYTF. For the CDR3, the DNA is TGTGCCAGCAGCAAGACGACAGGGCGGGACGGCTACACCTTC.